Detailed here is one TCR beta chain. As yet, its antigen is unknown. This entry belongs to a study of PD-1 blockade in classical Hodgkin lymphoma. Produced via immunoSEQ multiplex PCR; TCRdb's table is partial and in-frame only. The profile covers around 57,000 clones, with about 89% appearing a single time and approximately 6.9% taken by the ten largest. Trimming at V came to 4 bases and at J to 4 bases, leaving 5 bases not matched to a gene. Germline assignment: CDR1 SEHNR and CDR2 FQNEAQ (reference sequence). This CDR3 spans 14 amino acids. Time point reported: cycle 4 day 1 (C4D1), after around six weeks of nivolumab. With no exception, relapse followed autologous stem cell transplantation in all patients, and brentuximab vedotin exposure varied. Findings of the study overall: Relative to healthy donors, newly diagnosed patients reportedly had lower baseline TCR diversity, which was reported as lower still in relapsed/refractory patients. Individuals who commenced nivolumab within less than 1 year of ASCT were excluded. Only CD4+ TCR diversity, not CD8+, had risen significantly by C4D1. The diversity seen at baseline in complete responders resembled that of newly diagnosed patients.

Sequenced material: peripheral blood mononuclear cells (PBMCs), taken before the fourth cycle of nivolumab. The clonotype originates from a human donor with classical Hodgkin lymphoma. The genes are TRBV7-9 and TRBJ2-7, with TRBD1 matching 9 bases. This CDR3 reads CASSYGQGSYEQYF. The CDR3 nucleotides read TGTGCCAGCAGCTACGGACAGGGGTCGTACGAGCAGTACTTC.